This T cell receptor (beta chain) stems from a study of beta chain features in type 1 diabetes. General study results and limits: PCR might pick shorter templates more often, in the same way for patients and controls. Researchers reported that naive, central memory and Treg TCRB repertoires appeared more similar in patients than in healthy donors. Insertions at VDJ junctions were less frequent in type 1 diabetes patients. These patients also deleted more nucleotides at the same junctions.

V trimming: 7 bases; J trimming: 2 bases; junction bases outside the gene matches: 5. From germline, CDR1 is MNHEY and CDR2 SMNVEV (reference sequence). The CDR3 has 14 amino acids. Each of the CD4+ naive, central memory, regulatory and stem cell-like memory populations was sorted via CD45RO/CCR7/CD25/CD127/CD95/CD27. This clone has more than one count but fewer than ten. The antigen is unknown. All of the isolated RNA was reverse transcribed, so expressed TCRB transcripts were sequenced. Here immunoSEQ multiplex PCR was the method, and the copy in TCRdb shows in-frame clones only, minus some. The sample has about 110,000 clones; about two fifths are singletons.

Sequencing was done on a sample of stem cell memory CD4+ T cells from blood. This chain uses TRBV27 with TRBJ2-7; 10 nucleotides match TRBD2. The source of this sequence is a woman aged 18-29 years in good health. Here the CDR3 DNA reads TGTGCCAGCATGGGACTAGCGAGAACCTACGAGCAGTACTTC. Translation gives CASMGLARTYEQYF.